The 20 T cell receptor beta chains reported below all come from one sample, sequenced in a study of cytomegalovirus exposure and HLA in healthy donors. The PCR was carried out with 60 Vbeta primers and 13 Jbeta primers. Measured with immunoSEQ multiplex PCR; TCRdb has only the in-frame clones, and not every one. Among more than 140,000 clones, around 79% were seen once, and the ten largest hold around 6.1%. The sample comprised PBMCs. The receptors here all came from a man aged 30 to 45 in good health and CMV-seropositive.

J is TRBJ2-7 and V is TRBV5-6; D might be TRBD1 (5 bases). V gave up 2 bases and J gave up 3 bases, with 12 bases separating them. The CDR3 runs 14 residues. CDR1 SGHDT and CDR2 YYEEEE come from the germline V gene. The CDR3 here is CASSFGASFYEQYF. In DNA, the CDR3 is TGTGCCAGCAGCTTTGGGGCGTCCTTCTACGAGCAGTACTTC. The full variable domain, with the rest looked up from reference TRBV5-6 and TRBJ2-7, is DAGVTQSPTHLIKTRGQQVTLRCSPKSGHDTVSWYQQALGQGPQFIFQYYEEEERQRGNFPDRFSGHQFPNYSSELNVNALLLGDSALYLCASSFGASFYEQYFGPGTRLTVT.

V is TRBV30 and J is TRBJ2-1; D is perhaps TRBD2 (6 bases). Germline V lookup: CDR1 GTSNPN, CDR2 SVGIG (reference sequence). This CDR3 comprises 17 residues. Trimming removed 0 bases from V and 0 bases from J, with 15 bases in between. The CDR3 DNA is TGTGCCTGGAGTGTACCCGTCGACGGGAGCTCCTACAATGAGCAGTTCTTC. It codes for CAWSVPVDGSSYNEQFF.

V is TRBV4-2 and J is TRBJ2-1, with 8 bases fitting TRBD2. The CDR3 runs 14 residues. CDR1 LGHNA and CDR2 YNFKEQ come from the germline V gene. The V and J ends lost 0 bases and 15 bases, in that order; junction bases with no gene match: 10. In nucleotides, the CDR3 is TGTGCCAGCAGCCAAGATCTAATAGAGCGGGAGTGGTTCTTC. Translating it yields CASSQDLIEREWFF.

As to this clone: Different DNA sequences within this sample yield the same CDR3. The CDR3 reads CASSEALRDTQYF. CDR3 nucleotide sequence: TGTGCCAGCAGTGAAGCGTTGCGAGATACGCAGTATTTT. This chain links TRBV2 with TRBJ2-3; unclear D gene. The CDR3 covers 13 residues. Trimming removed 0 bases at V and 5 bases at J, with 6 bases between. The germline CDR1 and CDR2 sequences are SNHLY and FYNNEI.

The CDR3 DNA reads as TGTGCCAGCAGTGCTGCGGAGACAGATACGCAGTATTTT. It is translated as CASSAAETDTQYF. The V call is TRBV6-4, the J call TRBJ2-3; unclear D gene. Germline V gives CDR1 MRHNA, CDR2 SNTAGT. The length of the CDR3 is 13 residues. The V and J ends lost 4 bases and 3 bases respectively, with 8 bases between them.

V gene TRBV11-2 combines with J gene TRBJ2-7, with D possibly being TRBD1 (5 bases). V was pared by 3 bases and J by 4 bases, with 13 bases between. CDR1 and CDR2 from the germline V gene are SGHAT and FQNNGV. The CDR3 runs to 14 residues. The CDR3 bases are TGTGCCAGCAGCTTCGGACAAACTGCATACGAGCAGTACTTC. It is translated as CASSFGQTAYEQYF.

The V call is TRBV7-2, the J call TRBJ2-1, with 10 bases fitting TRBD1. The V gene's germline CDR1 is SGHTA and CDR2 FQGNSA. The ends lost 3 bases at V and 3 bases at J; junction bases unmatched: 5. This CDR3 contains 16 residues. As DNA, the CDR3 is TGTGCCAGCAGCTTGGACAGGGGGAAAAGCTACAATGAGCAGTTCTTC. It yields the protein CASSLDRGKSYNEQFF.

The chain recombines TRBV27 with TRBJ2-3; 7 bases map to TRBD1. The germline CDR1 and CDR2 sequences are MNHEY and SMNVEV (reference sequence). The V gene end was trimmed by 5 bases and the J gene end by 4 bases; junction bases not matched to a gene: 3. This CDR3 has 13 residues. The CDR3 DNA is TGTGCCAGCAGTCTCCAGGGGGCAGATACGCAGTATTTT. This codes for CASSLQGADTQYF.

V gene TRBV9 combines with J gene TRBJ1-2; unclear D gene. Germline V CDR1 and CDR2: SGDLS, YYNGEE. The CDR3 is made up of 11 amino acids. V was cut by 7 bases and J by 3 bases, with 7 bases left in between. The CDR3: CASQRDYGYTF. CDR3 nucleotides: TGTGCCAGCCAGAGGGACTATGGCTACACCTTC.

This chain connects TRBV11-2 to TRBJ1-1, with no clear D. Germline CDR1 and CDR2: SGHAT and FQNNGV. The CDR3 runs to 14 residues. Trimming removed 3 bases at V and 1 base at J, with 9 bases between. CDR3 loop: CASSFIRGNTEAFF. The CDR3 coding sequence is TGTGCCAGCAGCTTCATACGGGGGAACACTGAAGCTTTCTTT.

CDR3 in DNA: TGCGCCAGCAGCCCGCTTAGCGGGGGCCCCTACGAGCAGTACTTC. This translates into CASSPLSGGPYEQYF. V usage is TRBV5-1 and J usage is TRBJ2-7, with 9 bases lining up with TRBD2. With V trimmed by 4 bases and J by 2 bases, 7 bases remained unmatched. The germline V gene has CDR1 SGHRS and CDR2 YFSETQ. The CDR3 is 15 residues long. Complete variable domain (other parts from reference TRBV5-1 and TRBJ2-7): KAGVTQTPRYLIKTRGQQVTLSCSPISGHRSVSWYQQTPGQGLQFLFEYFSETQRNKGNFPGRFSGRQFSNSRSEMNVSTLELGDSALYLCASSPLSGGPYEQYFGPGTRLTVT.

The V call is TRBV28, the J call TRBJ1-6; maybe TRBD1 (6 bases). Germline V gene sequence: CDR1 MDHEN, CDR2 SYDVKM. The CDR3 is 16 residues long. Trimming removed 6 bases from V and 2 bases from J, with 14 bases in between. CDR3 amino acids: CASSPDRPPYNSPLHF. The CDR3 coding sequence is TGTGCCAGCAGCCCGGACAGACCGCCCTATAATTCACCCCTCCACTTT.

The CDR3 DNA reads TGTGCCAGCAGTTTATCCGGCGGGAGGGCGAACACCGGGGAGCTGTTTTTT. It encodes CASSLSGGRANTGELFF. The chain carries TRBV27 and TRBJ2-2; the match to TRBD2 covers 9 bases. The germline V gene encodes CDR1 MNHEY and CDR2 SMNVEV (reference sequence). The CDR3 has 17 amino acids. After removal of 0 bases from V and 0 bases from J, the junction contained 2 bases not matched to a gene.

The gene calls are TRBV19 and TRBJ2-7; D is unclear. The V end was cut by 3 bases, the J end by 0 bases, with 12 bases between. This CDR3 is 15 amino acids long. Per germline, CDR1 LNHDA and CDR2 SQIVND (reference sequence). CDR3 bases: TGTGCCAGTAGTATTGGTCGCACGGGCTCCTACGAGCAGTACTTC. Protein product: CASSIGRTGSYEQYF.

This chain joins TRBV7-2 and TRBJ2-7; D gene unclear. V was trimmed by 5 bases and J by 2 bases, leaving 10 bases between them. Germline assignment: CDR1 SGHTA and CDR2 FQGNSA. The CDR3 is 13 amino acids. The CDR3 DNA reads as TGTGCCAGCAGCCCCCCCGGTGCCTACGAGCAGTACTTC. This encodes CASSPPGAYEQYF.

This clone has more than one count but fewer than ten. The chain carries TRBV5-1 and TRBJ1-1; 7 nucleotides align to TRBD1. Trimming removed 4 bases from V and 0 bases from J; junction bases left unmatched: 3. The length of the CDR3 is 14 residues. Looked up from germline, CDR1 is SGHRS and CDR2 is YFSETQ. DNA for the CDR3: TGCGCCAGCAGCAAGGGACAGTTGAACACTGAAGCTTTCTTT. Translated, it gives CASSKGQLNTEAFF.

This clone appeared once. V is TRBV20-1 and J is TRBJ2-1, with D hard to call. Trimming took off 1 base at V and 4 bases at J, with 2 bases between the two ends. The CDR3 runs 11 residues. Germline-derived CDR1 and CDR2 are DFQATT and SNEGSKA (reference sequence). The CDR3 loop is CSARAYNEQFF. The CDR3 coding sequence is TGCAGTGCTAGAGCGTACAATGAGCAGTTCTTC.

The chain employs TRBV2 and TRBJ1-2, with unresolved D. Germline V lookup: CDR1 SNHLY, CDR2 FYNNEI. Trimming took 6 bases from V and 1 from J, leaving 9 bases between them. The CDR3 is made up of 13 amino acids. The CDR3 DNA is TGTGCCAGCAGCGCGACACTTAACTATGGCTACACCTTC. Protein sequence: CASSATLNYGYTF.

This chain joins TRBV4-1 and TRBJ1-5, with a weak D call TRBD1 (6 bases). Looked up from germline, CDR1 is MGHRA and CDR2 is YSYEKL. Deletions cut 2 bases from V and 6 bases from J, with 14 bases between. The CDR3 consists of 15 residues. CDR3 coding DNA: TGCGCCAGCAGCCAAACAGACAGGTCACTTCAGCCCCAGCATTTT. Protein: CASSQTDRSLQPQHF.

The gene calls are TRBV6-1 and TRBJ2-2; D is ambiguous. V gave up 7 bases and J gave up 6 bases, with 12 bases separating them. This CDR3 is 13 amino acids long. CDR1 MNHNS and CDR2 SASEGT come from the germline V gene. The CDR3 reads CASNILAAGELFF. As DNA, the CDR3 is TGTGCCAGCAATATCTTGGCAGCCGGGGAGCTGTTTTTT.